This TCR beta chain was obtained from a study of shared clonotypes between healthy human individuals. General study results and limits: Clonotypes which were not shared had lower generation probabilities than clonotypes that all four donors shared. Four donors held approximately 4.6% of naive CD4 clonotypes in common.

The V gene end was trimmed by 3 bases and the J gene end by 7 bases; junction bases not matched to a gene: 2. CDR1 and CDR2 from the germline V gene are MNHEY and SMNVEV (reference sequence). This CDR3 contains 13 residues. With regard to this clone: Its antigen remains unidentified.

Authors' processing steps: Because ImmunoSEQ provided only junction sequences with no quality scores, the filtering differed. Assay used: immunoSEQ multiplex PCR; TCRdb lists only in-frame clones, some missing. V, J and clone size reflect that table, while D and trimming were determined from the DNA. Here the sample spans more than 850,000 clones, around 78% being singletons. The chain joins TRBV27 to TRBJ1-4, with 7 bases identical to TRBD1. This receptor was taken from a man younger than 30 in good health. Some clones in this sample may be carry-over from other donors' samples. Sequenced input: memory CD4+ T cells from PBMCs. Subset: CD45RA-negative fraction. CDR3 sequence reads: CASSFRQGEKLFF. In nucleotides, the CDR3 is TGTGCCAGCAGTTTCAGACAGGGTGAAAAACTGTTTTTT. Drawing the rest from reference TRBV27 and TRBJ1-4, the complete variable domain is EAQVTQNPRYLITVTGKKLTVTCSQNMNHEYMSWYRQDPGLGLRQIYYSMNVEVTDKGDVPEGYKVSRKEKRNFPLILESPSPNQTSLYFCASSFRQGEKLFFGSGTQLSVL.